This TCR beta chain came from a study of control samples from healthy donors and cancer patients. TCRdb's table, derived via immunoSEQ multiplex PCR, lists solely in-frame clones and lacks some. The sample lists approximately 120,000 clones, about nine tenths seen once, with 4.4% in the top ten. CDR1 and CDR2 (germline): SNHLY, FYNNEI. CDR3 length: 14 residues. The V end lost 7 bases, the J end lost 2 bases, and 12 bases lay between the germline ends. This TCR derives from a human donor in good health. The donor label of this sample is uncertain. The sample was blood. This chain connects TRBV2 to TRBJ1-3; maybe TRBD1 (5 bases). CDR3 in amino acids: CASKGDPAGNTIYF. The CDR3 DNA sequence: TGTGCCAGCAAAGGGGACCCGGCTGGAAACACCATATATTTT. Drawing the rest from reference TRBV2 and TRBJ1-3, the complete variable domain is EPEVTQTPSHQVTQMGQEVILRCVPISNHLYFYWYRQILGQKVEFLVSFYNNEISEKSEIFDDQFSVERPDGSNFTLKIRSTKLEDSAMYFCASKGDPAGNTIYFGEGSWLTVV.